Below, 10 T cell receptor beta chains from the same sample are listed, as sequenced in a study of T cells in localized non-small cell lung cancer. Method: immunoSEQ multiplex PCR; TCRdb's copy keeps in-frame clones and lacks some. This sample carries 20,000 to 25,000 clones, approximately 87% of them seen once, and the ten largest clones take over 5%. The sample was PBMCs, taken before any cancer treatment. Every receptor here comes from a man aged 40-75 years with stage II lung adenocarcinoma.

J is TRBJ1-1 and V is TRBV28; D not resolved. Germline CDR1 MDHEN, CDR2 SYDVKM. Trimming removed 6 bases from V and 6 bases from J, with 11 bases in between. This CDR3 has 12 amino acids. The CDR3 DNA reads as TGTGCCAGCAGCAAATACCGGGCTGAAGCTTTCTTT. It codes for CASSKYRAEAFF.

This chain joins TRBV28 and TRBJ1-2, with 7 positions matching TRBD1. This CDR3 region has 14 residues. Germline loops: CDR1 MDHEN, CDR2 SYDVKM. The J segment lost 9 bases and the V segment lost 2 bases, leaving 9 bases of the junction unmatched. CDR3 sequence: CASSLSRDSDSYTF. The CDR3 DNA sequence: TGTGCCAGCAGTTTAAGTAGGGACAGTGACAGCTACACCTTC.

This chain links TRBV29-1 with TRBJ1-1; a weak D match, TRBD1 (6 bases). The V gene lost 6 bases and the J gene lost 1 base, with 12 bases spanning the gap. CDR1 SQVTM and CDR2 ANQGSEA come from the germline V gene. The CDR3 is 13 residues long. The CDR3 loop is CSVTRGPNTEAFF. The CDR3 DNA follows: TGCAGCGTGACCAGGGGCCCGAACACTGAAGCTTTCTTT.

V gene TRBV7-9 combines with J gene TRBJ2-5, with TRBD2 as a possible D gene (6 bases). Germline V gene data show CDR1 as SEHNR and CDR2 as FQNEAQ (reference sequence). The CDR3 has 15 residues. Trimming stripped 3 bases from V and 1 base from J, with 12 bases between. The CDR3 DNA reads TGTGCCAGCAGCTTTGGAGGGAGTCCCCAAGAGACCCAGTACTTC. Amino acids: CASSFGGSPQETQYF.

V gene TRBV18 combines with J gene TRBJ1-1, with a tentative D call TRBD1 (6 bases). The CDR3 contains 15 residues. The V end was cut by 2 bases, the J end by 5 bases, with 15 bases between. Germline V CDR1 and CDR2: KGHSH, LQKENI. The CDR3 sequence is CASSPGIQGPTEAFF. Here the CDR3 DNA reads TGTGCCAGCTCACCAGGTATACAGGGCCCAACTGAAGCTTTCTTT.

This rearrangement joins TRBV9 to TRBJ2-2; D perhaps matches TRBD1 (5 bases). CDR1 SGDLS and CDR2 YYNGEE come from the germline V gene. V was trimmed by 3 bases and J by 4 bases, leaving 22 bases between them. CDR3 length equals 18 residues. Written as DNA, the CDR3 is TGTGCCAGCAGCGGCCAGGGTACCCATCCTTATGGCACCGGGGAGCTGTTTTTT. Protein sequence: CASSGQGTHPYGTGELFF. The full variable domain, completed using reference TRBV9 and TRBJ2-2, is DSGVTQTPKHLITATGQRVTLRCSPRSGDLSVYWYQQSLDQGLQFLIQYYNGEERAKGNILERFSAQQFPDLHSELNLSSLELGDSALYFCASSGQGTHPYGTGELFFGEGSRLTVL.

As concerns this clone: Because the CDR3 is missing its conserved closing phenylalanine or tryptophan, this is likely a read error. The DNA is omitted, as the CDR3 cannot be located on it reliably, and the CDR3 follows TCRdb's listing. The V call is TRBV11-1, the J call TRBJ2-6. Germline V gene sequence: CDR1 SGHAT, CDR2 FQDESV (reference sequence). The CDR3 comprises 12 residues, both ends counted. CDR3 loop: CASSHGTKADKV.

CDR3 sequence reads: CASRLPGLAVYNEQFF. The CDR3 region has the DNA TGTGCAAGTCGCCTACCGGGACTAGCGGTATACAATGAGCAGTTCTTC. The V gene is TRBV12-2, the J gene TRBJ2-1; the D segment call TRBD2 is taken from the table without a DNA check. TRBV12-2 is designated a pseudogene. This CDR3 is built from 16 residues.

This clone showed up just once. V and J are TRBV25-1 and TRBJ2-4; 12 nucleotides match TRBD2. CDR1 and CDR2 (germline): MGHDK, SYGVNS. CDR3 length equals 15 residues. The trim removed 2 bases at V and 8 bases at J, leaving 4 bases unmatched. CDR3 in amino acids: CASSEGTSGLHIQYF. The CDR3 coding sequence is TGTGCCAGCAGTGAAGGGACTAGCGGGTTGCACATTCAGTACTTC.

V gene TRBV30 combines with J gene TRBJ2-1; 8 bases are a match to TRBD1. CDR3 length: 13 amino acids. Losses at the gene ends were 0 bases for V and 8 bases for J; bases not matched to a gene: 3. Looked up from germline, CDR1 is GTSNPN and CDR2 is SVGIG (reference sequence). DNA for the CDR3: TGTGCCTGGAGTGTACAGGGGGGCGATGAGCAGTTCTTC. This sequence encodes CAWSVQGGDEQFF.